This T cell receptor (beta chain) stems from a study of CD4 T cells in relation to SARS-CoV-2 and coronaviruses. Before the COVID-19 pandemic, during about 2010-2018, CD4+ T cells were taken from unexposed donors. About this clone: Antigen specificity is unknown.

The data were produced by immunoSEQ multiplex PCR, yet TCRdb's version contains in-frame clones alone and is incomplete. This sample carries 68,000 or so clones, approximately 95% of them seen once, and the ten largest clones take 0.2% to 0.25%. Findings and limits, study-wide: Compared with monoreactive clones, crossreactive clones showed significantly weaker SARS-CoV-2 expansion. In roughly 65% of donors, memory CD4+ clonotypes crossrecognized SARS-CoV-2 and at least one common cold coronavirus spike.

Sequencing used naive CD4+ T cells from PBMCs. Noted subset: naive CD4+ T cells isolated by negative enrichment. This TCR came from a human donor in good health.

CDR3 nucleotides: TGTGCCAGTAGTATAGGGGGACTAGGAGGCGATGAGCAGTTCTTC. Amino acids: CASSIGGLGGDEQFF. This chain uses TRBV19 with TRBJ2-1, with 8 bases that match TRBD2. V dropped 1 base and J dropped 8; count of bases not matched to a gene: 7. Germline V gene sequence: CDR1 LNHDA, CDR2 SQIVND (reference sequence). The CDR3 loop spans 15 amino acids.